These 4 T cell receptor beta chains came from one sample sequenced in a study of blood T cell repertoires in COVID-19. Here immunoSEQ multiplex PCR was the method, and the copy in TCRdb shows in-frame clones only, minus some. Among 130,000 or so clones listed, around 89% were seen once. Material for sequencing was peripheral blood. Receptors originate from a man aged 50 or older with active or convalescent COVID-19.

CDR3 region: CASSVPGPDTQYF. CDR3 DNA: TGTGCCAGCAGTGTTCCTGGGCCAGATACGCAGTATTTT. V usage is TRBV28 and J usage is TRBJ2-3, with D unclear. Trimming left V 5 bases short and J 4 bases short, with 10 bases between. From germline, CDR1 is MDHEN and CDR2 SYDVKM. The CDR3 is 13 residues long.

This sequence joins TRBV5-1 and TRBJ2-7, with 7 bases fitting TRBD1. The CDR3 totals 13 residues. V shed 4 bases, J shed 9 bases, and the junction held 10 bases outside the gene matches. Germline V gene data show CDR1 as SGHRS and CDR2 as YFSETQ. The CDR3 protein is CASSKVQGMGQYF. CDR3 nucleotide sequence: TGCGCCAGCAGCAAAGTACAGGGGATGGGGCAGTACTTC. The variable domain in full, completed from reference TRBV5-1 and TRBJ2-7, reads KAGVTQTPRYLIKTRGQQVTLSCSPISGHRSVSWYQQTPGQGLQFLFEYFSETQRNKGNFPGRFSGRQFSNSRSEMNVSTLELGDSALYLCASSKVQGMGQYFGPGTRLTVT.

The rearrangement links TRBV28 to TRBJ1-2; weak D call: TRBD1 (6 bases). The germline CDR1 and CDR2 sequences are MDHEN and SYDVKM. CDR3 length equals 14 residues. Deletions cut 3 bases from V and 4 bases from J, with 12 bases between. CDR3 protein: CASSFRGGGYGYTF. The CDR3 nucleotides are TGTGCCAGCAGTTTTCGGGGGGGCGGCTATGGCTACACCTTC.

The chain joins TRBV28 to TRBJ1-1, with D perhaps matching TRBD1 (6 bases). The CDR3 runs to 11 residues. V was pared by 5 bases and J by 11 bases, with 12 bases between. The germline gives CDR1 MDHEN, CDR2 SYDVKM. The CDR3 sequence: CASSPNRVAFF. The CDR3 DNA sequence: TGTGCCAGCAGTCCAAACAGGGTTGCTTTCTTT.